The 10 T cell receptor beta chains below come from one sample, sequenced in a study of blood T cell repertoires in COVID-19. Clones were read by immunoSEQ multiplex PCR, and TCRdb kept only the in-frame ones, dropping some. The sample records about 230,000 clones, roughly 80% being singletons. The specimen was peripheral blood. The receptors derive from a woman older than 75 with COVID-19, enrolled during active disease.

The chain couples TRBV4-1 to TRBJ2-7; the match to TRBD1 covers 7 bases. Looked up from germline, CDR1 is MGHRA and CDR2 is YSYEKL. This CDR3 spans 14 amino acids. Unmatched junction bases numbered 6, after V lost 1 base and J lost 6 bases. The CDR3: CASSQVEGGGEQYF. The CDR3 DNA is TGCGCCAGCAGCCAAGTCGAAGGGGGCGGCGAGCAGTACTTC.

This chain joins TRBV4-2 and TRBJ1-1; a weak D match, TRBD1 (5 bases). V was clipped by 0 bases and J by 10 bases, with 12 bases between them. The germline CDR1 and CDR2 sequences are LGHNA and YNFKEQ. This CDR3 is 13 amino acids long. CDR3: CASSQEYGTGAFF. DNA for the CDR3: TGTGCCAGCAGCCAAGAGTATGGAACAGGAGCTTTCTTT.

The chain carries TRBV3-1 (or the pseudogene TRBV3-2) and TRBJ1-1; D is uncertain. V was clipped by 4 bases and J by 3 bases, with 15 bases between them. The V gene's germline CDR1 is LGHDT and CDR2 YNNKEL (reference sequence). This CDR3 comprises 15 residues. The CDR3 loop is CASSRFAAGDTEAFF. CDR3 in DNA: TGTGCCAGCAGCCGTTTTGCGGCTGGCGACACTGAAGCTTTCTTT.

This chain joins TRBV10-3 and TRBJ2-2; 11 nucleotides agree with TRBD1. V dropped 6 bases and J dropped 4; count of bases not matched to a gene: 4. The germline V gene has CDR1 ENHRY and CDR2 SYGVKD. This CDR3 comprises 15 residues. CDR3 coding DNA: TGTGCCATCAGAGCGGGACAGGGGGGCACCGGGGAGCTGTTTTTT. Translating gives CAIRAGQGGTGELFF.

The rearrangement links TRBV14 to TRBJ1-2; no clear D gene. With 4 bases removed from V and 4 bases from J, the gap between germline ends came to 7 bases. The germline V gene encodes CDR1 SGHDN and CDR2 FVKESK. The CDR3 runs to 12 residues. The CDR3 DNA is TGTGCCAGCAGCCGCGGCCCCTATGGCTACACCTTC. Its protein product is CASSRGPYGYTF.

In this sample, this clone turned up a few times. The chain combines TRBV6-4 with TRBJ2-1; 8 bases map to TRBD1. V dropped 4 bases and J dropped 8; count of bases not matched to a gene: 4. The germline V gene encodes CDR1 MRHNA and CDR2 SNTAGT. The CDR3 extends over 13 amino acids. The DNA of the CDR3 is TGTGCCAGCAGTGTACAGGGGGGCGATGAGCAGTTCTTC. It yields the protein CASSVQGGDEQFF.

The rearrangement uses TRBV28 and TRBJ2-1; 8 nucleotides agree with TRBD2. Germline CDR1 and CDR2: MDHEN and SYDVKM. Germline trimming cut 5 bases from V and 2 bases from J; bases unmatched to any gene: 5. The CDR3 loop spans 15 amino acids. The DNA for the CDR3 is TGTGCCAGCAGTGAAACTAGCGGTCCCTACAATGAGCAGTTCTTC. Protein sequence: CASSETSGPYNEQFF.

The V gene is TRBV2, the J gene TRBJ1-2, with TRBD1 matching 11 bases. The CDR3 contains 15 residues. V shed 8 bases and J 6 bases; nucleotides not matched to a gene: 11. Germline CDR1 and CDR2: SNHLY and FYNNEI. The CDR3 here is CASLRDRGGSDGYTF. The CDR3 DNA follows: TGTGCCAGCCTCCGGGACAGGGGGGGATCGGATGGCTACACCTTC. The full variable domain, completed using reference TRBV2 and TRBJ1-2, is EPEVTQTPSHQVTQMGQEVILRCVPISNHLYFYWYRQILGQKVEFLVSFYNNEISEKSEIFDDQFSVERPDGSNFTLKIRSTKLEDSAMYFCASLRDRGGSDGYTFGSGTRLTVV.

V is TRBV18 and J is TRBJ1-5; D is unclear. This CDR3 region has 12 residues. Germline V gene data show CDR1 as KGHSH and CDR2 as LQKENI. Trimming left V 4 bases short and J 6 bases short, with 7 bases between. This chain's CDR3 is CASSLESQPQHF. DNA for the CDR3: TGTGCCAGCTCACTAGAGAGTCAGCCCCAGCATTTT.

The V call is TRBV15, the J call TRBJ2-3, with D maybe TRBD2 (5 bases). Germline V gives CDR1 LNHNV, CDR2 YYDKDF (reference sequence). This CDR3 has 13 residues. V lost 5 bases to trimming and J lost 6 bases, with 12 bases between them. The CDR3 sequence is CATSGRGVDTQYF. CDR3 sequence (DNA): TGTGCCACCAGCGGGAGAGGTGTGGATACGCAGTATTTT.